The present T cell receptor beta chain was sequenced within a study of low-dose radiotherapy and immunotherapy resistance in tumors. The CDR3 length is 17 residues. Unmatched junction bases numbered 6, after V lost 4 bases and J lost 1 base. Documented time point: after trial treatment. Treatment reported: LDRT plus nivolumab, ipilimumab, low-dose cyclophosphamide and aspirin (RACIN trial). Treatment of the donors consisted of nivolumab and ipilimumab (plus aspirin, low-dose cyclophosphamide and low-dose radiotherapy). The sample holds many counts of this clonotype. Primers targeting TRAV and TRBV primed first-strand cDNA, covering alpha and beta chains. The authors ran about 18 PCR cycles to amplify TCRs with a constant-region primer and V-primer adapter. TCRdb re-called the reads with MiXCR, one entry per CDR3 protein. The sample consists of 85,000 to 95,000 distinct CDR3 sequences, approximately 22% of them appearing once.

The source was PBMCs, collected after low-dose radiotherapy plus immunotherapy. The source of this sequence is a female donor with ovarian cancer. The chain couples TRBV12-3 or TRBV12-4 to TRBJ1-5; 11 bases line up with TRBD1. The CDR3 protein is CASSSGTGGESNQPQHF. CDR3 bases: TGTGCCAGCAGTTCGGGGACAGGGGGAGAGAGCAATCAGCCCCAGCATTTT.